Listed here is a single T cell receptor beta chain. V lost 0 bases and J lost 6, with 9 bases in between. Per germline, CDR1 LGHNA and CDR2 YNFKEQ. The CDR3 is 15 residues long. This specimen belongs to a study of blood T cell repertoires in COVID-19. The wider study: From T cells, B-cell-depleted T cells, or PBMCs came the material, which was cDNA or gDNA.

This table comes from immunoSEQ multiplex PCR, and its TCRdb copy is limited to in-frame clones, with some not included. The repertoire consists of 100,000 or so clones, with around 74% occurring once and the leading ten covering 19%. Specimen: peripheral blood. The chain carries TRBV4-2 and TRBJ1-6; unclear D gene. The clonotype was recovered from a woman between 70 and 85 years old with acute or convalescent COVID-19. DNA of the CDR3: TGTGCCAGCAGCCAAGACTCAGGAGGTAATTCACCCCTCCACTTT. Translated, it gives CASSQDSGGNSPLHF.